Presented here are 7 T cell receptor beta chains from one specimen sequenced in a study of T-cell memory formation after mild COVID-19. MiXCR, applied by TCRdb to the 5' RACE reads, yields one record per CDR3 protein. The sample records 200,000 to 250,000 distinct CDR3 sequences, less than 20% being singletons. The specimen was PBMCs or a T cell subset sorted from them (not recorded which). The receptors were sampled from a man between 18 and 35 years old who had mild COVID-19 (a few samples of this study predate the infection). Cell type and time point are not known.

This clonotype was seen a handful of times. The rearrangement links TRBV27 to TRBJ1-1; no clear D. The V end lost 5 bases, the J end lost 4 bases, and 11 bases lay between the germline ends. Germline V gene data show CDR1 as MNHEY and CDR2 as SMNVEV (reference sequence). CDR3 length: 13 residues. In nucleotides, the CDR3 is TGTGCCAGCAGTCCTTGGCAGAGCACTGAAGCTTTCTTT. Translating gives CASSPWQSTEAFF.

This clonotype was counted ten times or more. The chain employs TRBV12-3 or TRBV12-4 and TRBJ2-2, with D hard to call. V gave up 3 bases and J gave up 2 bases, with 7 bases separating them. The CDR3 covers 14 residues. The CDR3 DNA reads TGTGCCAGCAGTTTCGGCTTAAACACCGGGGAGCTGTTTTTT. Its protein is CASSFGLNTGELFF.

This clonotype has a handful of counts. The chain links TRBV23-1 to TRBJ2-1; the match to TRBD1 covers 9 bases. TRBV23-1 is identified as an open reading frame with a role that is uncertain. The length of the CDR3 is 17 residues. Germline trimming cut 6 bases from V and 6 bases from J; bases unmatched to any gene: 15. CDR3 nucleotides: TGCGCCAGCAGCTTAAAGGGCGACAGGGGGTCTCGCAATGAGCAGTTCTTC. Translating it yields CASSLKGDRGSRNEQFF.

The chain employs TRBV9 and TRBJ2-2; 7 nucleotides align to TRBD1. The CDR3 is 17 residues long. The trim removed 0 bases at V and 6 bases at J, leaving 11 bases unmatched. The germline gives CDR1 SGDLS, CDR2 YYNGEE. CDR3 protein: CASSVGPYRGYPGELFF. The CDR3 DNA sequence: TGTGCCAGCAGCGTAGGACCGTACAGGGGTTATCCCGGGGAGCTGTTTTTT.

V gene TRBV6-1 combines with J gene TRBJ2-1, with D maybe TRBD2 (6 bases). Germline V gene sequence: CDR1 MNHNS, CDR2 SASEGT. The germline V and J ends were trimmed by 6 bases and 9 bases, with 27 bases remaining between them. The CDR3 consists of 17 residues. CDR3 sequence reads: CASSAYPPEGIHIEQFF. CDR3 sequence (DNA): TGTGCCAGCAGCGCATACCCGCCGGAGGGGATTCACATTGAGCAGTTCTTC.

This clonotype occurred a few times. J is TRBJ1-5 and V is TRBV6-1, with D uncertain. This CDR3 comprises 14 residues. With 9 bases removed from V and 0 bases from J, the gap between germline ends came to 12 bases. Germline CDR1 is MNHNS and CDR2 is SASEGT. As DNA, the CDR3 is TGTGCCAGTCGAGTTCAACATAGCAATCAGCCCCAGCATTTT. Translating gives CASRVQHSNQPQHF.

This sequence joins TRBV7-2 and TRBJ1-5; 10 bases fit TRBD1. This CDR3 is 15 amino acids long. Per the germline V gene, CDR1 is SGHTA and CDR2 is FQGNSA. Unmatched junction bases numbered 7, after V lost 5 bases and J lost 6 bases. CDR3 protein: CASSARTGGGQPQHF. DNA for the CDR3: TGTGCCAGCAGCGCAAGGACAGGGGGTGGTCAGCCCCAGCATTTT.